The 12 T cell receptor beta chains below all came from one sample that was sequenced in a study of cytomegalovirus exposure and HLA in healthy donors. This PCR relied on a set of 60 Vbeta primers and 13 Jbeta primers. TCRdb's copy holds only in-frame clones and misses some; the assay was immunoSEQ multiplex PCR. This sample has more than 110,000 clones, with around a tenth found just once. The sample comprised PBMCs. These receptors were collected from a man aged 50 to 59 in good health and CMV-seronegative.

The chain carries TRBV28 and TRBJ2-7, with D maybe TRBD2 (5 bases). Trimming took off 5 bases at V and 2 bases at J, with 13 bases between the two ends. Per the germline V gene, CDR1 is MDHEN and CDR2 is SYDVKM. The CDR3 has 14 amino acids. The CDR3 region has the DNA TGTGCCAGCAGTATTAAGACGGGGACCTACGAGCAGTACTTC. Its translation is CASSIKTGTYEQYF.

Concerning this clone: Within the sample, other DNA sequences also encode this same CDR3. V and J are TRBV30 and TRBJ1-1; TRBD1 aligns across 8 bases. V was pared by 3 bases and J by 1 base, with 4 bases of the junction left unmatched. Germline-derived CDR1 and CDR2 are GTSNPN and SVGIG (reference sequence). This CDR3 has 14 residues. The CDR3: CAWSRDRPNTEAFF. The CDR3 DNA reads TGTGCCTGGAGCCGGGACAGGCCGAACACTGAAGCTTTCTTT.

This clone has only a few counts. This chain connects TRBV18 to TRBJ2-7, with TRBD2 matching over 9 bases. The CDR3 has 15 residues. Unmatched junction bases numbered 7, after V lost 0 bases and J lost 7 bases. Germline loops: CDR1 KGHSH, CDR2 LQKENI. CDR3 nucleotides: TGTGCCAGCTCACCACCTCTAGCGGGGACTGGGGAGCAGTACTTC. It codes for CASSPPLAGTGEQYF. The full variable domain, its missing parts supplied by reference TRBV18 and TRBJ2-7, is NAGVMQNPRHLVRRRGQEARLRCSPMKGHSHVYWYRQLPEEGLKFMVYLQKENIIDESGMPKERFSAEFPKEGPSILRIQQVVRGDSAAYFCASSPPLAGTGEQYFGPGTRLTVT.

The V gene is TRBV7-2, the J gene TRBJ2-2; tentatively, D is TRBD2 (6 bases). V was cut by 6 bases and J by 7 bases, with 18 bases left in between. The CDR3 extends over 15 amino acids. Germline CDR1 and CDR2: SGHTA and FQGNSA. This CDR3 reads CASSALGGAGGELFF. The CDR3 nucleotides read TGTGCCAGCAGTGCGCTGGGCGGAGCGGGCGGGGAGCTGTTTTTT.

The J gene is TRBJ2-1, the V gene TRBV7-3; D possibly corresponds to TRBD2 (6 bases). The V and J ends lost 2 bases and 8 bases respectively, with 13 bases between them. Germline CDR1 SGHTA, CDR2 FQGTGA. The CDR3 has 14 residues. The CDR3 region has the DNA TGTGCCAGCAGCTTAGGGTCTCCGGGGGATGAGCAGTTCTTC. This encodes CASSLGSPGDEQFF. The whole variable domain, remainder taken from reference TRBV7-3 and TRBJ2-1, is GAGVSQTPSNKVTEKGKYVELRCDPISGHTALYWYRQSLGQGPEFLIYFQGTGAADDSGLPNDRFFAVRPEGSVSTLKIQRTERGDSAVYLCASSLGSPGDEQFFGPGTRLTVL.

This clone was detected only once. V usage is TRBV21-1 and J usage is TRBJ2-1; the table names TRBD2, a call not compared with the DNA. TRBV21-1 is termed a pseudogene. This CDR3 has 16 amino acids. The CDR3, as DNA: TGTGCCAGCAGCGACGTGACTAGCGGGGGGGGCAATGAGCAGTTCTTC. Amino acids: CASSDVTSGGGNEQFF.

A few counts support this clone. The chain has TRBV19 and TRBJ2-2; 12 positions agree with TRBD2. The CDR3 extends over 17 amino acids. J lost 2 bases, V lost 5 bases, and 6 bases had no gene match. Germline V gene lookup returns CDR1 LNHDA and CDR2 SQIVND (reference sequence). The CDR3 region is CASSPTSGGINTGELFF. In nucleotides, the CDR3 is TGTGCCAGTAGTCCGACTAGCGGGGGAATTAACACCGGGGAGCTGTTTTTT.

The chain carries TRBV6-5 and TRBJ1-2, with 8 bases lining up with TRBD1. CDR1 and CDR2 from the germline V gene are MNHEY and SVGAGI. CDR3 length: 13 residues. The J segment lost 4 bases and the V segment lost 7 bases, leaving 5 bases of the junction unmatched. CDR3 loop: CASTTTGAYGYTF. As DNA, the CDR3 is TGTGCCAGCACCACGACAGGGGCCTATGGCTACACCTTC.

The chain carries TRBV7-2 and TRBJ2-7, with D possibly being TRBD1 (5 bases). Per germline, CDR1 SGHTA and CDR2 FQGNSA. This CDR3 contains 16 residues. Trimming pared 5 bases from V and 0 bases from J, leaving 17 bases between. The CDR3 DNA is TGTGCCAGCAGCAAACAGCCAGTAGGGGTCTCCTACGAGCAGTACTTC. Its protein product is CASSKQPVGVSYEQYF.

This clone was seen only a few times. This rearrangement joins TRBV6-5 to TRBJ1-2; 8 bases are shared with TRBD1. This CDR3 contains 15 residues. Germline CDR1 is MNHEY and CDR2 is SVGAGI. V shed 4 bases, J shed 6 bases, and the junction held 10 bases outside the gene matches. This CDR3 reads CASSFLRDRSDGYTF. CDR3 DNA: TGTGCCAGCAGTTTCCTCCGGGACAGGTCCGATGGCTACACCTTC.

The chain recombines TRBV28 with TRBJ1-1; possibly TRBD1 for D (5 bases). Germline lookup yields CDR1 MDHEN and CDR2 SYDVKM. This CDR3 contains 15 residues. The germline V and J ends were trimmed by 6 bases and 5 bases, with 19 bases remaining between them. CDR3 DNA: TGTGCCAGCAGCGGGGGACGCGGGAGAGTTACTGAAGCTTTCTTT. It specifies CASSGGRGRVTEAFF.

For the CDR3, the DNA is TGCGCCAGCAGCCGGGACATTGACTCTGGAAACACCATATATTTT. Amino acid sequence: CASSRDIDSGNTIYF. The J gene is TRBJ1-3, the V gene TRBV5-1; TRBD1 might be the D (6 bases). Looked up from germline, CDR1 is SGHRS and CDR2 is YFSETQ. The CDR3 has 15 residues. V gave up 4 bases and J gave up 0 bases, with 11 bases separating them.